Shown below are 7 T cell receptor beta chains from a single sample sequenced in a study of regulatory T cells in long-lasting Graves disease. The time point denotes: newly diagnosed GD, antithyroid drugs for less than 3 months. There was RNA extracted from PBMCs, and the TCR library was made from it. Arm-PCR of CDR3 regions and iRepertoire HTBI primers were the basis on which TCR beta libraries were built. TCRdb re-derived calls from the multiplex PCR reads in MiXCR, one entry per CDR3 protein. The repertoire consists of roughly 510,000 distinct CDR3 sequences, with 16% occurring once and the leading ten covering more than 10%. These data were also filed under a second study, of T cells in Graves' hyperthyroidism and ophthalmopathy.

The sample in question was peripheral blood mononuclear cells (PBMCs), obtained at new diagnosis, from a patient treated with antithyroid drugs. These receptors were collected from a man aged 18 to 30 with Graves disease.

As concerns this clonotype: Sequence at one end of the junction differs from germline and may be a read error. The chain couples TRBV28 to TRBJ2-6, with D perhaps TRBD1 (5 bases). This CDR3 is built from 14 residues. Germline loops: CDR1 MDHEN, CDR2 SYDVKM. CDR3 coding DNA: TGTGCCAGCAGTGTGAACTCTGGGGCCAACGTCCCGACTTTC. Translated: CASSVNSGANVPTF.

This clonotype has only a few counts. V and J are TRBV11-1 and TRBJ2-5; D not resolved. CDR3 length: 13 amino acids. The V end was cut by 5 bases, the J end by 5 bases, with 12 bases between. Germline CDR1 and CDR2: SGHAT and FQDESV (reference sequence). CDR3 coding DNA: TGTGCCAGCAGCCCACCCCCCGAGGAGACCCAGTACTTC. Translating it yields CASSPPPEETQYF.

This clonotype was counted many times. This chain joins TRBV11-2 and TRBJ1-1, with no clear D. This CDR3 contains 14 residues. The V end lost 5 bases, the J end lost 5 bases, and 15 bases lay between the germline ends. The germline V gene has CDR1 SGHAT and CDR2 FQNNGV. CDR3 nucleotide sequence: TGTGCCAGCAGCCCCCTCAGGCCTAGGACTGAAGCTTTCTTT. Its protein is CASSPLRPRTEAFF.

The chain recombines TRBV11-3 with TRBJ2-2; the D is unclear. Looked up from germline, CDR1 is SGHNT and CDR2 is YENEEA. The CDR3 consists of 13 residues. V shed 6 bases and J shed 8 bases, with 13 bases lying between them. The DNA for the CDR3 is TGTGCCAGCAGGGCAGGAGAAAAGGGGGAGCTGTTTTTT. It codes for CASRAGEKGELFF.

V usage is TRBV29-1 and J usage is TRBJ1-1; 7 nucleotides agree with TRBD1. Germline trimming cut 7 bases from V and 0 bases from J; bases unmatched to any gene: 5. The CDR3 sequence is 13 residues long. CDR1 and CDR2 (germline): SQVTM, ANQGSEA. CDR3 amino acids: CSGGDRVNTEAFF. CDR3 bases: TGCAGCGGGGGAGACAGGGTGAACACTGAAGCTTTCTTT.

This CDR3 reads CASRTVPSSNQPQHF. The CDR3, as DNA: TGCGCCAGCAGGACGGTCCCGAGTAGCAATCAGCCCCAGCATTTT. J is TRBJ1-5 and V is TRBV5-1; D unresolved. V lost 5 bases, J lost 0 bases, and 12 bases lay in between. Germline assignment: CDR1 SGHRS and CDR2 YFSETQ. CDR3 length: 15 residues.

Only a few counts were recorded for this clonotype. The chain is built from TRBV9 and TRBJ2-5; D possibly corresponds to TRBD2 (6 bases). CDR3 length: 15 amino acids. Germline V gives CDR1 SGDLS, CDR2 YYNGEE. V gave up 1 base and J gave up 0 bases, with 10 bases separating them. The CDR3 here is CASSVTSRYQETQYF. CDR3 nucleotide sequence: TGTGCCAGCAGCGTAACTAGCCGGTACCAAGAGACCCAGTACTTC.